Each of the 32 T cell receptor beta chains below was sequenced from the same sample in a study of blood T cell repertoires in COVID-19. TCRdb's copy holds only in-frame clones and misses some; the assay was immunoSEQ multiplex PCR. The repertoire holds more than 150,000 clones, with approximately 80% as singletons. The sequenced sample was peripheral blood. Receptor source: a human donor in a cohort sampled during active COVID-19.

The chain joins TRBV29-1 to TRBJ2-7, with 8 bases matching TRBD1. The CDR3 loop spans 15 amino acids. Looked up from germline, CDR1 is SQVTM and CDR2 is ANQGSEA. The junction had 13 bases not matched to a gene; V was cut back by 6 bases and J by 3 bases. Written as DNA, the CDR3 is TGCAGCGTGCTAACGTCTGGGACAGGTAGCTACGAGCAGTACTTC. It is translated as CSVLTSGTGSYEQYF.

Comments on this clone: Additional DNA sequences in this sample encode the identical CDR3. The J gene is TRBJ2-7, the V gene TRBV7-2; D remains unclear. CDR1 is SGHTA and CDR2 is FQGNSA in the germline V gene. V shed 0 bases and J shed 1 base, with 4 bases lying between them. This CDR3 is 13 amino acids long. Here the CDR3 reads CASSLAVSYEQYF. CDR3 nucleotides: TGTGCCAGCAGCTTAGCCGTATCCTACGAGCAGTACTTC.

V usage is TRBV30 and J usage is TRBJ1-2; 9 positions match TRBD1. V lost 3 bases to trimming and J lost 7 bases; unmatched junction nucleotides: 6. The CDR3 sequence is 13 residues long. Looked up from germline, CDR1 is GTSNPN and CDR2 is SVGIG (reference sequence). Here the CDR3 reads CAWRIDRGIGYTF. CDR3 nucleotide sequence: TGTGCCTGGAGGATAGACAGGGGGATTGGCTACACCTTC.

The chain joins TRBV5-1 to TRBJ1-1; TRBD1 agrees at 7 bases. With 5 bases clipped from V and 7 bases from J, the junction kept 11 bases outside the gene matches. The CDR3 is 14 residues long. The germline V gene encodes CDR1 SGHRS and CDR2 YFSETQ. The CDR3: CASRPDRAKREAFF. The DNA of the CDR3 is TGCGCCAGCAGACCCGACAGGGCGAAGCGTGAAGCTTTCTTT. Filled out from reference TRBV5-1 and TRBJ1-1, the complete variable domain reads KAGVTQTPRYLIKTRGQQVTLSCSPISGHRSVSWYQQTPGQGLQFLFEYFSETQRNKGNFPGRFSGRQFSNSRSEMNVSTLELGDSALYLCASRPDRAKREAFFGQGTRLTVV.

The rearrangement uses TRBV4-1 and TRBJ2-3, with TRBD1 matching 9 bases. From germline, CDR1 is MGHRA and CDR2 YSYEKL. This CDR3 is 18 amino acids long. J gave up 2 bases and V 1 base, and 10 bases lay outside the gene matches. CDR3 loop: CASSQVPGQGRFTDTQYF. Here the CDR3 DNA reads TGCGCCAGCAGCCAAGTCCCGGGACAGGGACGCTTCACAGATACGCAGTATTTT.

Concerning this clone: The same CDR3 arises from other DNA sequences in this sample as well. The CDR3 sequence: CASSLGQGFNQPQHF. CDR3 coding DNA: TGCGCCAGCAGCCTAGGACAGGGCTTTAATCAGCCCCAGCATTTT. V and J are TRBV4-1 and TRBJ1-5; 8 bases line up with TRBD1. Per germline, CDR1 MGHRA and CDR2 YSYEKL. The CDR3 length is 15 residues. After removal of 4 bases from V and 4 bases from J, the junction contained 6 bases not matched to a gene.

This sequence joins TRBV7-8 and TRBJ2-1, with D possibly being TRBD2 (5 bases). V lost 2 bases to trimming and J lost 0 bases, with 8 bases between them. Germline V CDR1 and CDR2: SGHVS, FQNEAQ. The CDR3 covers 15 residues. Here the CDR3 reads CASSLTGSSYNEQFF. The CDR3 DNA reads TGTGCCAGCAGCTTAACGGGGAGCTCCTACAATGAGCAGTTCTTC.

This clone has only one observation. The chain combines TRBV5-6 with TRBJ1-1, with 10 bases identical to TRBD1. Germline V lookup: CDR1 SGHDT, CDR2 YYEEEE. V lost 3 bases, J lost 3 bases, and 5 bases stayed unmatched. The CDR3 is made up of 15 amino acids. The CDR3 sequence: CASSSVGQGDTEAFF. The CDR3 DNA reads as TGTGCCAGCAGCTCCGTAGGACAGGGGGACACTGAAGCTTTCTTT.

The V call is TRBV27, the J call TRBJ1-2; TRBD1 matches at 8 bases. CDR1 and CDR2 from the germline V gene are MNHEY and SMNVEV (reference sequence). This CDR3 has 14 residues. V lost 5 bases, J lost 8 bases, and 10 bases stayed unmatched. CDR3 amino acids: CASSPQGAILGYTF. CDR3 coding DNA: TGTGCCAGCAGTCCTCAGGGGGCGATTTTAGGCTACACCTTC.

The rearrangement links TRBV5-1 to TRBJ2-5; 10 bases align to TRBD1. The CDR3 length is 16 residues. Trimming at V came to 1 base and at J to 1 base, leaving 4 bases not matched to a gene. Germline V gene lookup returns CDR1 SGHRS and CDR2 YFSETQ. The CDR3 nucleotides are TGCGCCAGCAGCTTGTCCGGGGACAGGGGCCAAGAGACCCAGTACTTC. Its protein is CASSLSGDRGQETQYF.

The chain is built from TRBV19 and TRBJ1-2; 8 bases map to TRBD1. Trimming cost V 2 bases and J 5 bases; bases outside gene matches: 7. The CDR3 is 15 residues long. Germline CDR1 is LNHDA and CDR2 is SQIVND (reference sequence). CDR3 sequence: CASSIKAGGWYGYTF. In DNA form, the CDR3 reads TGTGCCAGTAGTATAAAGGCAGGGGGCTGGTATGGCTACACCTTC. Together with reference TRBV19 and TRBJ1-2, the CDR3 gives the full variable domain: DGGITQSPKYLFRKEGQNVTLSCEQNLNHDAMYWYRQDPGQGLRLIYYSQIVNDFQKGDIAEGYSVSREKKESFPLTVTSAQKNPTAFYLCASSIKAGGWYGYTFGSGTRLTVV.

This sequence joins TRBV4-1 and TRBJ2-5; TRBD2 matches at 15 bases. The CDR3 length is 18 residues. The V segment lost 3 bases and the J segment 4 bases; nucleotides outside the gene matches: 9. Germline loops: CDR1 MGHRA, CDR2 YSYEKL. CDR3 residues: CASSQGTSGGRGAETQYF. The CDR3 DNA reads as TGCGCCAGCAGCCAGGGGACTAGCGGGGGGCGCGGAGCAGAGACCCAGTACTTC.

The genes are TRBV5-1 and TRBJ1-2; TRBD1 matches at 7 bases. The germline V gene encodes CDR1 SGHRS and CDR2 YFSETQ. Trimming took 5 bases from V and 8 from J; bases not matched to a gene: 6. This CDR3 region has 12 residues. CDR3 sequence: CASRNDREGYTF. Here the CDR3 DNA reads TGCGCCAGCAGAAACGACAGGGAAGGCTACACCTTC.

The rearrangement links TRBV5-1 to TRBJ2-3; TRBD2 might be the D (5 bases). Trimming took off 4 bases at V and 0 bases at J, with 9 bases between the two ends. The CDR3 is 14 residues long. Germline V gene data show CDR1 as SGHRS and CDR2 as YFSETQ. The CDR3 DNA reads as TGCGCCAGCAGCGGGGAGATTAGCACAGATACGCAGTATTTT. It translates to CASSGEISTDTQYF.

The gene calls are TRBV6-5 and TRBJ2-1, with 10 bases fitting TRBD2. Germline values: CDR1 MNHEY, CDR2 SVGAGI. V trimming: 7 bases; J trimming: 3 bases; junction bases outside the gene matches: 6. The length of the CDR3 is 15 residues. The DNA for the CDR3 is TGTGCCAGCACCGAAGGACTAGCGGACTACAATGAGCAGTTCTTC. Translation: CASTEGLADYNEQFF.

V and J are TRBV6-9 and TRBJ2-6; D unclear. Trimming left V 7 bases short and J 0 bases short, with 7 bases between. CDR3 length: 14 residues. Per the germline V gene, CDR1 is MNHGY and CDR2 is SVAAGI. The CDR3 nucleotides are TGTGCCAGCAACATCAACTCTGGGGCCAACGTCCTGACTTTC. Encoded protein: CASNINSGANVLTF.

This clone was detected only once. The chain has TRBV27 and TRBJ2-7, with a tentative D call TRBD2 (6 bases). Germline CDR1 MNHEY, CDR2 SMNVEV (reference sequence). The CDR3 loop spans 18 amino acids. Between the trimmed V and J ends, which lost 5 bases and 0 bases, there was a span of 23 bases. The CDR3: CASSPQRAGGENSYEQYF. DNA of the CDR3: TGTGCCAGCAGTCCCCAACGGGCGGGCGGGGAAAACTCCTACGAGCAGTACTTC.

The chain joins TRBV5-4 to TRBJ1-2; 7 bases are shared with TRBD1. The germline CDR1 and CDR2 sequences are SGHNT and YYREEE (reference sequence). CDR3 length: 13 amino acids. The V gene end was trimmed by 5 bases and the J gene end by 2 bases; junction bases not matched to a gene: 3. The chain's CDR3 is CASSQDRNYGYTF. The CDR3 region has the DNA TGTGCCAGCAGTCAGGACAGGAACTATGGCTACACCTTC.

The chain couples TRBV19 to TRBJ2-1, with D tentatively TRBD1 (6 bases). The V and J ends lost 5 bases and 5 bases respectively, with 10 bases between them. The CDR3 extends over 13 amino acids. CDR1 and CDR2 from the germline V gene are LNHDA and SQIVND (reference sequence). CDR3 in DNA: TGTGCCAGTAGTTGGACAGTACACAATGAGCAGTTCTTC. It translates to CASSWTVHNEQFF.

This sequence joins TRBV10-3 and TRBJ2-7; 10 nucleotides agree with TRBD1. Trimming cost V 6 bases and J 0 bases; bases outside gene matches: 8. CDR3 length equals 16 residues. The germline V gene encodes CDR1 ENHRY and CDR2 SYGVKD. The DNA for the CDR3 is TGTGCCATCAGGCCAGACAGGGGGCCTTCCTCCTACGAGCAGTACTTC. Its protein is CAIRPDRGPSSYEQYF.

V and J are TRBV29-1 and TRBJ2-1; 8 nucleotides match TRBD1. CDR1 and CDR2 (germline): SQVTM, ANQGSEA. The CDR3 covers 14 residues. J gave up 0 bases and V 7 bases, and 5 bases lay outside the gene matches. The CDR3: CSGWTGSSYNEQFF. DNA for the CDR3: TGCAGCGGGTGGACAGGGAGCTCCTACAATGAGCAGTTCTTC.

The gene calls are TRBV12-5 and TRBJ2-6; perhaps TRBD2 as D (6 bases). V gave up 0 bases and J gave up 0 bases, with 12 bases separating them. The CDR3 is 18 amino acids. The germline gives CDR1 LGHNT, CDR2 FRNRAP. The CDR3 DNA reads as TGTGCTAGTGGTTTGGTTATTCAGGAGGGCTCTGGGGCCAACGTCCTGACTTTC. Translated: CASGLVIQEGSGANVLTF.

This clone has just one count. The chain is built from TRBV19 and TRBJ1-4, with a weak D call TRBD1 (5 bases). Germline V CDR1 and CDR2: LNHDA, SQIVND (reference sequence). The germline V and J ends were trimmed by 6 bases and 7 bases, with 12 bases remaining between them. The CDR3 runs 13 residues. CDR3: CASSVAGGEKLFF. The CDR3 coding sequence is TGTGCCAGTAGCGTGGCCGGGGGTGAAAAACTGTTTTTT. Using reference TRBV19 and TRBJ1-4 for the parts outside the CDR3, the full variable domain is DGGITQSPKYLFRKEGQNVTLSCEQNLNHDAMYWYRQDPGQGLRLIYYSQIVNDFQKGDIAEGYSVSREKKESFPLTVTSAQKNPTAFYLCASSVAGGEKLFFGSGTQLSVL.

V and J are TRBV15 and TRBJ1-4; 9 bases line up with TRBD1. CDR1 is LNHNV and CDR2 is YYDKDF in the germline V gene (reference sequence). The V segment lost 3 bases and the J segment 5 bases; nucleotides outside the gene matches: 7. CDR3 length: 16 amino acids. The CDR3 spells CATSRERGTGNEKLFF. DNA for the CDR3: TGTGCCACCAGCAGGGAACGCGGGACAGGGAATGAAAAACTGTTTTTT.

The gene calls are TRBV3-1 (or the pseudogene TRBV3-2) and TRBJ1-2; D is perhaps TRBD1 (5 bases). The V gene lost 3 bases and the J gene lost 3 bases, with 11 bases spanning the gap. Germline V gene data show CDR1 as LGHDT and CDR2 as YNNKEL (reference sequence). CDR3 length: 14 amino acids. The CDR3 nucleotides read TGTGCCAGCAGCCATTTCGACAGATACTATGGCTACACCTTC. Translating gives CASSHFDRYYGYTF.

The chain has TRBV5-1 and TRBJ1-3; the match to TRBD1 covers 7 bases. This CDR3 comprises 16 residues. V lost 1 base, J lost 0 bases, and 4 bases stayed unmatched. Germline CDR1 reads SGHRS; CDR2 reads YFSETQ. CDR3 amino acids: CASSLSPGGSGNTIYF. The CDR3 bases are TGCGCCAGCAGCTTGAGTCCAGGGGGCTCTGGAAACACCATATATTTT.

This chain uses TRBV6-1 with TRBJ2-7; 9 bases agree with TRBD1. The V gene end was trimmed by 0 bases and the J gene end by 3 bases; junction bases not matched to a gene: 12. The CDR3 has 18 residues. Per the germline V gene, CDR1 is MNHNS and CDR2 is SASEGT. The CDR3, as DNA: TGTGCCAGCAGTGAAGCAAAGGTGGGACAGGGTTATTTCTACGAGCAGTACTTC. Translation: CASSEAKVGQGYFYEQYF.

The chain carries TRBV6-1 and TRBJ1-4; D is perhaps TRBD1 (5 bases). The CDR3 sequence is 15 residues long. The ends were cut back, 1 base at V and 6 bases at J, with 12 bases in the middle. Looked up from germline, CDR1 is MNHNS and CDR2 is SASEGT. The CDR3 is CASSEDPRAYEKLFF. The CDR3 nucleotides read TGTGCCAGCAGTGAAGACCCCAGGGCTTATGAAAAACTGTTTTTT.

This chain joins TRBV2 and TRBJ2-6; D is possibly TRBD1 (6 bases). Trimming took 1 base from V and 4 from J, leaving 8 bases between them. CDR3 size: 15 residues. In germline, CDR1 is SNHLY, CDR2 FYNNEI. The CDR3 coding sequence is TGTGCCAGCAGTGAAGTCAGGGGAGGGGCCAACGTCCTGACTTTC. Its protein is CASSEVRGGANVLTF.

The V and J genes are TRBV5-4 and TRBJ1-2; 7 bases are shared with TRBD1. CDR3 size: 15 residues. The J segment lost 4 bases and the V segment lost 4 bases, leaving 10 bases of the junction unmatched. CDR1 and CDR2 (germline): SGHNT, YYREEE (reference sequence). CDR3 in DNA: TGTGCCAGCAGCCCAACGGGACAGACCCTCTATGGCTACACCTTC. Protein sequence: CASSPTGQTLYGYTF. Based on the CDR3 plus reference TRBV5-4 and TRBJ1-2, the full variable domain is ETGVTQSPTHLIKTRGQQVTLRCSSQSGHNTVSWYQQALGQGPQFIFQYYREEENGRGNFPPRFSGLQFPNYSSELNVNALELDDSALYLCASSPTGQTLYGYTFGSGTRLTVV.

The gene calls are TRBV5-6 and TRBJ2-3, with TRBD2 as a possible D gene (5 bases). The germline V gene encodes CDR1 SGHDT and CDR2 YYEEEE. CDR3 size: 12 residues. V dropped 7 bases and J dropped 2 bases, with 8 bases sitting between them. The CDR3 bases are TGTGCCAGCTACGGGGTCACAGATACGCAGTATTTT. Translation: CASYGVTDTQYF.

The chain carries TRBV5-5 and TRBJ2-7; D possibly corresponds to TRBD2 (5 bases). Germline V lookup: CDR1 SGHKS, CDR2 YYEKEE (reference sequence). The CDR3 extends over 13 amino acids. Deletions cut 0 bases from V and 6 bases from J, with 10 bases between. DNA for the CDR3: TGTGCCAGCAGCTTGGGGACTCCAGGCGAGCAGTACTTC. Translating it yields CASSLGTPGEQYF.